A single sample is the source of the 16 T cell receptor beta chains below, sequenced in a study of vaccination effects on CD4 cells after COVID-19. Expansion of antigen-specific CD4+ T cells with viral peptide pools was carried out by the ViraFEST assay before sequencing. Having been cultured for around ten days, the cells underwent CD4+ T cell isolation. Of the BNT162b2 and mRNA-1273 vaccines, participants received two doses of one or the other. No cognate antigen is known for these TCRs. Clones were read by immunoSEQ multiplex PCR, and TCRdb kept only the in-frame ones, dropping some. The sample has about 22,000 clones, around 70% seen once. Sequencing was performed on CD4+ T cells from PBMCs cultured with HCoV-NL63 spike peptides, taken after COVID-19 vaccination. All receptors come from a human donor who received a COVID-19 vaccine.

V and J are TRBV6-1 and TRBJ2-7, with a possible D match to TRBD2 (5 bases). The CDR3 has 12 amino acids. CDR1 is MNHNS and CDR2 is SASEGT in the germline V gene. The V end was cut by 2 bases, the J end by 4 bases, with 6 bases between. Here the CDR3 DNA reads TGTGCCAGCAGTGAACAGCGGTACGAGCAGTACTTC. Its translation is CASSEQRYEQYF.

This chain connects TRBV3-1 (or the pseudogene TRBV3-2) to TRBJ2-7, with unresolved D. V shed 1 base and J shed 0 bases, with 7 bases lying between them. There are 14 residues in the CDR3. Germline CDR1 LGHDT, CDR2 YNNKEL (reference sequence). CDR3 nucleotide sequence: TGTGCCAGCAGCCAAGCGACGGTCTCCTACGAGCAGTACTTC. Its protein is CASSQATVSYEQYF.

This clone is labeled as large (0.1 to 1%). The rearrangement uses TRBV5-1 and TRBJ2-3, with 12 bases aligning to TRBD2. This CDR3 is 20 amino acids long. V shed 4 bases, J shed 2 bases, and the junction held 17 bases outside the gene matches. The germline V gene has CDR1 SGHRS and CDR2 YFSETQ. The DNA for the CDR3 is TGCGCCAGCAGCCTCGACGGGTTTACTAGCGGGAGGACAACCACAGATACGCAGTATTTT. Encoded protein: CASSLDGFTSGRTTTDTQYF.

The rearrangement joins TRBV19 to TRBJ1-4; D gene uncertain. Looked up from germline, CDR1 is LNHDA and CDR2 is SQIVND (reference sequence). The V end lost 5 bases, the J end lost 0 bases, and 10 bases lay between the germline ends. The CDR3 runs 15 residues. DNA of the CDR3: TGTGCCAGTAGTCCTCACAGCGCAACTAATGAAAAACTGTTTTTT. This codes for CASSPHSATNEKLFF.

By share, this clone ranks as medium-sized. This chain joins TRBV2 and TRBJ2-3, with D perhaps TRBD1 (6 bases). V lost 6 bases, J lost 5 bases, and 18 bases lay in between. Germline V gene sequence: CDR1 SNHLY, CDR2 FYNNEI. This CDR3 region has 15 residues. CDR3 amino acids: CASSNQGRSGDTQYF. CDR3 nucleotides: TGTGCCAGCAGCAATCAGGGGCGGTCTGGAGATACGCAGTATTTT.

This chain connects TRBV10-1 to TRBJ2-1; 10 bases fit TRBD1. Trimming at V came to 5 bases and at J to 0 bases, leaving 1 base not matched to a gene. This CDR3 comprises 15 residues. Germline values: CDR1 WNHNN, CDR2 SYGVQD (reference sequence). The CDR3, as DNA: TGCGCCAGCAGTTGGGACAGGGGCTCCTACAATGAGCAGTTCTTC. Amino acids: CASSWDRGSYNEQFF.

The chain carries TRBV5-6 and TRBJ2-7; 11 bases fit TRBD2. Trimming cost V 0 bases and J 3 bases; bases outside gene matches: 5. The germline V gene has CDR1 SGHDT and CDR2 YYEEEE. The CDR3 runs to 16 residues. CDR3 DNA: TGTGCCAGCAGCTTGGAACAAGGGACTAGCGGCTACGAGCAGTACTTC. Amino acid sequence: CASSLEQGTSGYEQYF.

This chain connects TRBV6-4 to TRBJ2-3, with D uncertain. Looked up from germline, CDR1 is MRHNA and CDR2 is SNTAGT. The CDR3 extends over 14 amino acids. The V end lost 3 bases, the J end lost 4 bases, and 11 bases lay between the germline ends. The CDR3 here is CASSDKGAADTQYF. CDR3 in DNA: TGTGCCAGCAGTGATAAGGGTGCGGCAGATACGCAGTATTTT.

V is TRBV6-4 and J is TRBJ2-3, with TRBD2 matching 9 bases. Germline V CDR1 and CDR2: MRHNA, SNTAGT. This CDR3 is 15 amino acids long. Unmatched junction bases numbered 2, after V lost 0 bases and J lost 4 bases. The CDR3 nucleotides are TGTGCCAGCAGTGACTCGGCGGGAGGGTCAGATACGCAGTATTTT. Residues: CASSDSAGGSDTQYF.

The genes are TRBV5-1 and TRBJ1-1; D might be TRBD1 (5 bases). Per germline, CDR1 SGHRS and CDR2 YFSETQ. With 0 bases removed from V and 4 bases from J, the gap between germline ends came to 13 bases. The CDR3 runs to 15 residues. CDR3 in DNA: TGCGCCAGCAGCTTGGACGGGGCCGGAGGCACTGAAGCTTTCTTT. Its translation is CASSLDGAGGTEAFF.

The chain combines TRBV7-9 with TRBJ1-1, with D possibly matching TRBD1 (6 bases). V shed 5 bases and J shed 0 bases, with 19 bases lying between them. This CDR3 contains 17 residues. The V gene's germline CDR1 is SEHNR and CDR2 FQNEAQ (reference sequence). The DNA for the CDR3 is TGTGCCAGCAGCCGAGTGGGTGGGGGACACATGAACACTGAAGCTTTCTTT. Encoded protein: CASSRVGGGHMNTEAFF.

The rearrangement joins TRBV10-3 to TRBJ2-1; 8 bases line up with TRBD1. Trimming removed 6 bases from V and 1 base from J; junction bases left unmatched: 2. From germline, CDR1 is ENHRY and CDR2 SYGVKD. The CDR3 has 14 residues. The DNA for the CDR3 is TGTGCCATCAGGGGACAGGAATCCTACAATGAGCAGTTCTTC. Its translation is CAIRGQESYNEQFF.

In DNA form, the CDR3 reads TGTGCCAGCAGCCCAGGGACAGGGAGCACAGATACGCAGTATTTT. Protein product: CASSPGTGSTDTQYF. The chain has TRBV7-7 and TRBJ2-3; 9 bases are shared with TRBD1. The CDR3 consists of 15 residues. J lost 0 bases, V lost 5 bases, and 3 bases had no gene match. CDR1 and CDR2 (germline): SSHAT, FNYEAQ (reference sequence).

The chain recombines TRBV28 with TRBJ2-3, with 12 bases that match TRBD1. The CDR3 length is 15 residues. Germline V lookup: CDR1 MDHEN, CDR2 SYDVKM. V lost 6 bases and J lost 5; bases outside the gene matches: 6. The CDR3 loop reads CASRTGTGGEDTQYF. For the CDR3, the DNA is TGTGCCAGCAGAACCGGGACAGGGGGCGAAGATACGCAGTATTTT.

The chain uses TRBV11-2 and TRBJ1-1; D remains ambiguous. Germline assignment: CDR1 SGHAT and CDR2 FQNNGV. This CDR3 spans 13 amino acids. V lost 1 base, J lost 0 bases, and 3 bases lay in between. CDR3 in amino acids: CASSLVLNTEAFF. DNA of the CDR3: TGTGCCAGCAGCTTAGTCCTGAACACTGAAGCTTTCTTT.

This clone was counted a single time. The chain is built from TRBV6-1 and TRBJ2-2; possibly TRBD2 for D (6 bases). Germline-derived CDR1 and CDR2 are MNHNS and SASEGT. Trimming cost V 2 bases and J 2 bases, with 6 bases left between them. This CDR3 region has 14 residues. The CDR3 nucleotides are TGTGCCAGCAGTGAAACTAGCAACACCGGGGAGCTGTTTTTT. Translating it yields CASSETSNTGELFF.